The 19 T cell receptor beta chains given below trace back to one sample, sequenced in a study of quantifying T cell responses using KT2 cells. In the study overall: RNA was reverse transcribed with TCR alpha and beta constant-region primers.

The cDNA 3' end received a ligated oligonucleotide with a UMI. An equimolar mix of RC1.1 and RC1.2 primed the beta chain across TRBC1 and TRBC2. Each CDR3 protein gets one entry after TCRdb re-called the UMI-ligation and nested PCR reads with MiXCR. The data show around 35,000 distinct CDR3 sequences, with under 13% seen just once and 8.5% to 10% held by the top ten. The sequencing sample was made of PBMCs spiked with cells of the T cell clone KT2. Receptors were obtained from a human donor.

This clonotype has at least ten counts. The rearrangement joins TRBV27 to TRBJ1-2; D not certain. V gave up 5 bases and J gave up 8 bases, with 18 bases separating them. In germline, CDR1 is MNHEY, CDR2 SMNVEV (reference sequence). CDR3 length equals 14 residues. DNA of the CDR3: TGTGCCAGCAGTAGCTCGGGCGCCGAGAGGGGCTACACCTTC. Its protein is CASSSSGAERGYTF.

V gene TRBV7-2 combines with J gene TRBJ2-5; 8 positions match TRBD2. This CDR3 contains 16 residues. Germline CDR1 SGHTA, CDR2 FQGNSA. The V segment lost 3 bases and the J segment 4 bases; nucleotides outside the gene matches: 10. The CDR3 spells CASSLDGRVFGETQYF. As DNA, the CDR3 is TGTGCCAGCAGCTTGGACGGGAGGGTTTTTGGAGAGACCCAGTACTTC.

CDR3 amino acids: CASSPGAGFRAYEQYF. The CDR3 DNA reads TGTGCCAGCAGCCCCGGTGCAGGCTTTAGAGCCTACGAGCAGTACTTC. The gene calls are TRBV7-6 and TRBJ2-7; unclear D gene. From germline, CDR1 is SGHVS and CDR2 FNYEAQ. This CDR3 comprises 16 residues. Trimming pared 5 bases from V and 2 bases from J, leaving 19 bases between. Together with reference TRBV7-6 and TRBJ2-7, the CDR3 gives the full variable domain: GAGVSQSPRYKVTKRGQDVALRCDPISGHVSLYWYRQALGQGPEFLTYFNYEAQQDKSGLPNDRFSAERPEGSISTLTIQRTEQRDSAMYRCASSPGAGFRAYEQYFGPGTRLTVT.

The chain joins TRBV11-2 to TRBJ1-1; D remains unclear. Germline CDR1 SGHAT, CDR2 FQNNGV. V gave up 7 bases and J gave up 1 base, with 7 bases separating them. The CDR3 consists of 12 residues. This CDR3 reads CASNWGNTEAFF. The DNA for the CDR3 is TGTGCCAGCAACTGGGGGAACACTGAAGCTTTCTTT.

This clonotype showed up many times. V usage is TRBV12-3 or TRBV12-4 and J usage is TRBJ2-7; 7 bases map to TRBD1. V gave up 5 bases and J gave up 3 bases; unmatched junction bases: 7. The CDR3 has 14 amino acids. The CDR3 nucleotides read TGTGCCAGCAGTGGGGTGACAGGGAACTACGAGCAGTACTTC. Protein: CASSGVTGNYEQYF.

The rearrangement links TRBV20-1 to TRBJ2-6; 7 nucleotides match TRBD1. Germline V gives CDR1 DFQATT, CDR2 SNEGSKA (reference sequence). The CDR3 totals 18 residues. V shed 5 bases, J shed 2 bases, and the junction held 15 bases outside the gene matches. This CDR3 reads CSAYGWTGRSTGANVLTF. In DNA form, the CDR3 reads TGCAGTGCTTACGGATGGACAGGACGATCTACTGGGGCCAACGTCCTGACTTTC.

This clonotype was counted between two and nine times. The genes are TRBV12-3 or TRBV12-4 and TRBJ1-1; D remains unclear. Trimming stripped 4 bases from V and 2 bases from J, with 5 bases between. The CDR3 covers 12 residues. The CDR3 spells CASSWGNTEAFF. The DNA of the CDR3 is TGTGCCAGCAGTTGGGGAAACACTGAAGCTTTCTTT.

This clonotype was found many times. CDR3 sequence reads: CASSLQGARNQPQHF. CDR3 in DNA: TGTGCCAGCAGTTTACAGGGCGCCCGCAATCAGCCCCAGCATTTT. The chain has TRBV12-3 or TRBV12-4 and TRBJ1-5, with TRBD1 as a possible D gene (5 bases). This CDR3 spans 15 amino acids. Trimming took 2 bases from V and 2 from J, leaving 10 bases between them.

This clonotype was seen at least ten times. The J gene is TRBJ2-7, the V gene TRBV27; no clear D. Between the trimmed V and J ends, which lost 5 bases and 3 bases, there was a span of 20 bases. CDR3 length: 16 amino acids. Germline assignment: CDR1 MNHEY and CDR2 SMNVEV (reference sequence). The CDR3 loop reads CASSLGQELGLYEQYF. The CDR3, as DNA: TGTGCCAGCAGTCTTGGGCAGGAGTTAGGTCTCTACGAGCAGTACTTC.

This CDR3 reads CASRQWSGTGLAKNIQYF. The CDR3 coding sequence is TGCGCCAGCAGGCAGTGGAGCGGGACAGGCTTAGCCAAAAACATTCAGTACTTC. The chain joins TRBV23-1 to TRBJ2-4; weak D call: TRBD1 (8 bases). TRBV23-1 is an open reading frame, and its role is uncertain. With 6 bases removed from V and 0 bases from J, the gap between germline ends came to 21 bases. This CDR3 region has 18 residues.

This clonotype was detected only a few times. This chain links TRBV6-1 with TRBJ1-1; tentative D call: TRBD1 (6 bases). The V end was cut by 7 bases, the J end by 1 base, with 16 bases between. CDR1 is MNHNS and CDR2 is SASEGT in the germline V gene. The CDR3 is 15 amino acids. The CDR3 here is CASKSHRAQNTEAFF. The CDR3 region has the DNA TGTGCCAGCAAATCGCACAGGGCCCAGAACACTGAAGCTTTCTTT.

As concerns this clonotype: Just one base apart from a much larger clone, this may be a read error. The chain couples TRBV20-1 to TRBJ2-5; TRBD1 is a possible D gene (7 bases). This CDR3 is built from 14 residues. The ends were cut back, 4 bases at V and 4 bases at J, with 16 bases in the middle. The germline CDR1 and CDR2 sequences are DFQATT and SNEGSKA (reference sequence). In nucleotides, the CDR3 is TGCAGTGCTAAGGAGGGGGCTGTTCGAGAGACCCAGTACTTC. Protein sequence: CSAKEGAVRETQYF.

This clonotype was picked up many times. The CDR3 region is CATSDLRDSTDTQYF. CDR3 nucleotide sequence: TGTGCCACCAGTGATTTGCGGGACAGCACAGATACGCAGTATTTT. V and J are TRBV24-1 and TRBJ2-3; D is possibly TRBD1 or TRBD2 (5 bases each). The germline V gene encodes CDR1 KGHDR and CDR2 SFDVKD. CDR3 length: 15 amino acids. Trimming removed 0 bases at V and 0 bases at J, with 6 bases between.

The J gene is TRBJ1-2, the V gene TRBV5-1, with D possibly matching TRBD1 (6 bases). The CDR3 sequence is 19 residues long. CDR1 and CDR2 from the germline V gene are SGHRS and YFSETQ. V was trimmed by 5 bases and J by 4 bases, leaving 30 bases between them. CDR3 sequence reads: CASSLGLAAQGTSLYGYTF. The CDR3 DNA reads as TGCGCCAGCAGTCTCGGCCTCGCAGCTCAGGGGACGTCCCTCTATGGCTACACCTTC.

The V and J genes are TRBV6-4 and TRBJ2-6; the D call may be TRBD1 or TRBD2 (5 bases each). Looked up from germline, CDR1 is MRHNA and CDR2 is SNTAGT. The CDR3 is 19 residues long. V shed 0 bases and J shed 1 base, with 16 bases lying between them. The CDR3 protein is CASSDSRGTGVSGANVLTF. CDR3 bases: TGTGCCAGCAGTGACTCGAGGGGCACCGGAGTGTCTGGGGCCAACGTCCTGACTTTC.

The chain employs TRBV29-1 and TRBJ1-2, with D hard to call. The CDR3 runs to 14 residues. CDR1 is SQVTM, CDR2 ANQGSEA, per germline. V lost 7 bases and J 6 bases, leaving 21 bases between the germline ends. The CDR3 sequence is CSGRQPGPADGYTF. The DNA of the CDR3 is TGCAGCGGTAGACAACCGGGCCCTGCCGATGGCTACACCTTC.

This clonotype showed up many times. The chain is built from TRBV19 and TRBJ1-2; D is uncertain. Trimming took off 3 bases at V and 3 bases at J, with 17 bases between the two ends. There are 16 residues in the CDR3. Germline loops: CDR1 LNHDA, CDR2 SQIVND (reference sequence). CDR3 DNA: TGTGCCAGTAGTATGGTGGTCCGGGCCTGGGACTATGGCTACACCTTC. Translated, it gives CASSMVVRAWDYGYTF.

The chain couples TRBV9 to TRBJ2-6, with D maybe TRBD2 (5 bases). CDR3 length equals 18 residues. In germline, CDR1 is SGDLS, CDR2 YYNGEE. Trimming cost V 0 bases and J 2 bases, with 15 bases left between them. Here the CDR3 reads CASSVGAGVGAGANVLTF. The CDR3 DNA is TGTGCCAGCAGCGTAGGGGCAGGCGTCGGGGCTGGGGCCAACGTCCTGACTTTC.

In this sample, this clonotype turned up many times. The J gene is TRBJ2-3, the V gene TRBV5-5; TRBD1 is a possible D gene (6 bases). The CDR3 runs to 15 residues. V dropped 1 base and J dropped 5 bases, with 14 bases sitting between them. Germline lookup yields CDR1 SGHKS and CDR2 YYEKEE (reference sequence). The CDR3 region has the DNA TGTGCCAGCAGCTTGTCGCTTCCAGGGGTAGATACGCAGTATTTT. Residues: CASSLSLPGVDTQYF.